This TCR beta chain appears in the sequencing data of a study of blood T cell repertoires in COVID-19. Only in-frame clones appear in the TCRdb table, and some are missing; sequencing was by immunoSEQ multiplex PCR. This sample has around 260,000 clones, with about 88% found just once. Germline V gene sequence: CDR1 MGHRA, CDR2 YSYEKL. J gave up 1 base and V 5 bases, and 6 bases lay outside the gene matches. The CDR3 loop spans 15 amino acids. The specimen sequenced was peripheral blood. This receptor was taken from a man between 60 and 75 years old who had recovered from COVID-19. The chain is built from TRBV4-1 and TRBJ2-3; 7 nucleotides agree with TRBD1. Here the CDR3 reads CASSVDQGGTDTQYF. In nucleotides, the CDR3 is TGCGCCAGCAGCGTCGATCAGGGGGGCACAGATACGCAGTATTTT.